This T cell receptor (beta chain) was recorded in a study of shared clonotypes between healthy human individuals. Study details: Three plates were used per donor for CD4 naive, three for CD4 memory, two for CD8 naive and one for CD8 memory.

Only CD45RO-negative cells positively selected for CCR7 counted as naive CD8 cells, so terminally differentiated effector memory CD45RA+ cells were excluded. HIV-negative, healthy adults without recent acute infections or vaccinations were the donors. The sample holds one count of this clone. No antigen is known for it. Sequencing was performed with immunoSEQ multiplex PCR; in TCRdb, only in-frame clones are kept and a portion is missing. Found here are around 1,900,000 clones, 90% to 95% of them singletons; the top ten hold under 2%. CDR3 length: 14 amino acids. V lost 3 bases, J lost 6 bases, and 12 bases lay in between. In germline, CDR1 is SGHAT, CDR2 FQNNGV. Whole-study results and caveats: Sequencing depth was expected to influence donor clonotype sharing.

The sample taken for sequencing was naive CD8+ T cells from PBMCs. The clonotype originates from a man in his late teens or twenties in good health. Some clones in this sample may be carry-over from other donors' samples. This chain connects TRBV11-2 to TRBJ2-1; D is uncertain. This CDR3 is CASSLTPGINEQFF. For the CDR3, the DNA is TGTGCCAGCAGCTTGACCCCAGGTATCAATGAGCAGTTCTTC.